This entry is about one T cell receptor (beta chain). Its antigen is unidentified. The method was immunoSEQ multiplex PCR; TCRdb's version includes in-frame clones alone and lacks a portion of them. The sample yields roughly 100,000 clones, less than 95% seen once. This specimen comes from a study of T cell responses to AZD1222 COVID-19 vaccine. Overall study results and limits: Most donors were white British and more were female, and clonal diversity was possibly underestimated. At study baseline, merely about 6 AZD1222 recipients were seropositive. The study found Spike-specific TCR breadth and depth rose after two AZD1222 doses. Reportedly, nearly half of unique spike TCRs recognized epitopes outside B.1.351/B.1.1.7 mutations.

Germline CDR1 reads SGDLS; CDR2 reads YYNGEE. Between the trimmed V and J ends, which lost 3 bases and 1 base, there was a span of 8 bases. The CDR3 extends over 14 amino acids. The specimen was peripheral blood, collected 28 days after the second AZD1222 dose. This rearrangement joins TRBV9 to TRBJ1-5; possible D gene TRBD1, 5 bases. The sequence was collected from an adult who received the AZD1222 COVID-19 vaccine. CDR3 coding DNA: TGTGCCAGCAGCGGGGGCGGCAGCAATCAGCCCCAGCATTTT. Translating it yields CASSGGGSNQPQHF.